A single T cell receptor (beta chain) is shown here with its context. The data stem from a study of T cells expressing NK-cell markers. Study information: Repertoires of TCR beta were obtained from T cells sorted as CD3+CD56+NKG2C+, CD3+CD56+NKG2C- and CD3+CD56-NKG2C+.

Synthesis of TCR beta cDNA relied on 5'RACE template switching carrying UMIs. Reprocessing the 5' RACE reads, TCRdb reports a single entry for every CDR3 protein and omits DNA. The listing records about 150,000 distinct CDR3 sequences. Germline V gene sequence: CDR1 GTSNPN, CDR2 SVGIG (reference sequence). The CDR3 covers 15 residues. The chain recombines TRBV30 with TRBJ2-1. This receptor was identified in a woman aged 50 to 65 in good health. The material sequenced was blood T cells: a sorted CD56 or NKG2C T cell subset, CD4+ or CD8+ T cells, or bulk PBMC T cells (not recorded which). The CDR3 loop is CACYGGILSYNEQFF.